A single sample gave rise to the 8 T cell receptor beta chains below, sequenced in a study of cytomegalovirus exposure and HLA in healthy donors. In the PCR, 60 Vbeta and 13 Jbeta primers were used. Sequencing was performed with immunoSEQ multiplex PCR; in TCRdb, only in-frame clones are kept and a portion is missing. Of 55,000 to 70,000 clones listed, 55% to 80% are singletons. The material sequenced was PBMCs. The receptors come from a woman in her 50s in good health and CMV-seronegative.

The chain uses TRBV2 and TRBJ2-2; no firm D call. V shed 7 bases and J shed 0 bases, with 6 bases lying between them. CDR3 length: 13 residues. From germline, CDR1 is SNHLY and CDR2 FYNNEI. CDR3 sequence (DNA): TGTGCCAGCATTACTCCGAACACCGGGGAGCTGTTTTTT. This encodes CASITPNTGELFF. Using reference TRBV2 and TRBJ2-2 for the parts outside the CDR3, the full variable domain is EPEVTQTPSHQVTQMGQEVILRCVPISNHLYFYWYRQILGQKVEFLVSFYNNEISEKSEIFDDQFSVERPDGSNFTLKIRSTKLEDSAMYFCASITPNTGELFFGEGSRLTVL.

The chain has TRBV7-9 and TRBJ2-1; 10 bases fit TRBD2. CDR1 is SEHNR, CDR2 FQNEAQ, per germline (reference sequence). Trimming took 5 bases from V and 8 from J; bases not matched to a gene: 9. The CDR3 sequence is 15 residues long. Here the CDR3 DNA reads TGTGCCAGCAGCCCCCCTAGCGGGAGCGTGGATGAGCAGTTCTTC. Its protein is CASSPPSGSVDEQFF.

This clone was seen more than once but under ten times. One end of the junction fails to match germline, which may point to a read error. The rearrangement joins TRBV9 to TRBJ1-1; 12 positions match TRBD1. The CDR3 runs to 18 residues. CDR1 is SGDLS and CDR2 is YYNGEE in the germline V gene. The DNA for the CDR3 is TGTGCCATCAGCATTGGTCCCGGGACAGGGGGCATGAACACTGAAGCTTTCTTT. This translates into CAISIGPGTGGMNTEAFF. Combining the CDR3 with reference TRBV9 and TRBJ1-1 gives the whole variable domain DSGVTQTPKHLITATGQRVTLRCSPRSGDLSVYWYQQSLDQGLQFLIQYYNGEERAKGNILERFSAQQFPDLHSELNLSSLELGDSALYFCAISIGPGTGGMNTEAFFGQGTRLTVV.

This clone was seen more than once but under ten times. The chain links TRBV19 to TRBJ2-7; D is unresolved. CDR1 is LNHDA and CDR2 is SQIVND in the germline V gene (reference sequence). Trimming shortened V by 4 bases and J by 0 bases, and 7 bases separated the two germline ends. This CDR3 has 13 amino acids. CDR3 coding DNA: TGTGCCAGTAGTAGGGCTGCCTCCTACGAGCAGTACTTC. Residues: CASSRAASYEQYF.

This clone occurred a few times. This chain links TRBV5-6 with TRBJ2-7, with 9 bases lining up with TRBD1. Germline lookup yields CDR1 SGHDT and CDR2 YYEEEE. The CDR3 contains 16 residues. The trim removed 3 bases at V and 1 base at J, leaving 8 bases unmatched. CDR3 sequence reads: CASSWPGTGRSYEQYF. CDR3 bases: TGTGCCAGCAGCTGGCCCGGGACAGGGCGTTCCTACGAGCAGTACTTC.

The sample holds a few counts of this clone. This chain uses TRBV7-3 with TRBJ2-2; D not resolved. V lost 4 bases to trimming and J lost 3 bases, with 12 bases between them. Germline V CDR1 and CDR2: SGHTA, FQGTGA. CDR3 length: 15 amino acids. DNA of the CDR3: TGTGCCAGCAGCTCCAATCCAGGATACACCGGGGAGCTGTTTTTT. It translates to CASSSNPGYTGELFF. The whole variable domain, filled in from reference TRBV7-3 and TRBJ2-2, reads GAGVSQTPSNKVTEKGKYVELRCDPISGHTALYWYRQSLGQGPEFLIYFQGTGAADDSGLPNDRFFAVRPEGSVSTLKIQRTERGDSAVYLCASSSNPGYTGELFFGEGSRLTVL.

The chain recombines TRBV28 with TRBJ2-7; 9 nucleotides line up with TRBD1. The CDR3 loop spans 15 amino acids. Germline loops: CDR1 MDHEN, CDR2 SYDVKM. The V segment lost 4 bases and the J segment 7 bases; nucleotides outside the gene matches: 11. This CDR3 reads CASSSPGTGSREQYF. CDR3 nucleotide sequence: TGTGCCAGCAGTTCCCCCGGGACAGGGTCGAGGGAGCAGTACTTC. The full variable domain, its missing parts supplied by reference TRBV28 and TRBJ2-7, is DVKVTQSSRYLVKRTGEKVFLECVQDMDHENMFWYRQDPGLGLRLIYFSYDVKMKEKGDIPEGYSVSREKKERFSLILESASTNQTSMYLCASSSPGTGSREQYFGPGTRLTVT.

The rearrangement links TRBV5-8 to TRBJ2-3, with 8 bases aligning to TRBD1. J gave up 2 bases and V 4 bases, and 12 bases lay outside the gene matches. Germline V lookup: CDR1 SGHTS, CDR2 YDEGEE. There are 17 residues in the CDR3. CDR3 sequence (DNA): TGTGCCAGCAGCCACGCCTATGGGACAGGTGACACAGATACGCAGTATTTT. It specifies CASSHAYGTGDTDTQYF. Full variable domain (rest looked up from reference TRBV5-8 and TRBJ2-3): EAGVTQSPTHLIKTRGQQATLRCSPISGHTSVYWYQQALGLGLQFLLWYDEGEERNRGNFPPRFSGRQFPNYSSELNVNALELEDSALYLCASSHAYGTGDTDTQYFGPGTRLTVL.